The 29 T cell receptor beta chains in this list originate from one sample, sequenced in a study of blood T cell repertoires in COVID-19. Generated by immunoSEQ multiplex PCR, the TCRdb table keeps only in-frame clones and is missing some. The sample consists of 150,000 to 200,000 clones, about 88% of them appearing once. Sample: peripheral blood. The receptors stem from a woman of 80 years or more in a cohort sampled during active or convalescent COVID-19.

This clone was seen once. The rearrangement uses TRBV4-1 and TRBJ2-2; possibly TRBD1 for D (5 bases). Trimming cost V 0 bases and J 4 bases, with 12 bases left between them. The CDR3 has 16 amino acids. Germline V gene lookup returns CDR1 MGHRA and CDR2 YSYEKL. The CDR3 DNA follows: TGCGCCAGCAGCCAAGAAGGGGCCCCACTCACCGGGGAGCTGTTTTTT. It yields the protein CASSQEGAPLTGELFF.

The rearrangement uses TRBV30 and TRBJ1-2; 9 positions agree with TRBD1. The V gene's germline CDR1 is GTSNPN and CDR2 SVGIG (reference sequence). The CDR3 contains 14 residues. J was trimmed by 4 bases and V by 6 bases; bases with no gene match: 9. The CDR3 coding sequence is TGTGCCTGCGAAAGGGACAGGGTGGGCTATGGCTACACCTTC. Its translation: CACERDRVGYGYTF.

V gene TRBV11-3 combines with J gene TRBJ1-1; a possible D gene is TRBD1 (6 bases). Germline loops: CDR1 SGHNT, CDR2 YENEEA. There are 13 residues in the CDR3. The V and J ends lost 2 bases and 7 bases respectively, with 11 bases between them. The CDR3 here is CASSLTRGGEAFF. The CDR3 DNA follows: TGTGCCAGCAGCTTAACCAGGGGTGGTGAAGCTTTCTTT. The full variable domain, in which reference TRBV11-3 and TRBJ1-1 provide the parts outside the CDR3, is EAGVVQSPRYKIIEKKQPVAFWCNPISGHNTLYWYLQNLGQGPELLIRYENEEAVDDSQLPKDRFSAERLKGVDSTLKIQPAELGDSAVYLCASSLTRGGEAFFGQGTRLTVV.

This clone has a handful of counts. This chain connects TRBV21-1 to TRBJ1-5; the table calls TRBD1, which could not be checked here. TRBV21-1 is a documented pseudogene. This CDR3 comprises 18 residues. The DNA for the CDR3 is TGTGCCAGCAGCAAAGCGCTGTTCCGTCGACAGTACAATCAGCCCCAGCATTTT. Encoded protein: CASSKALFRRQYNQPQHF.

The chain is built from TRBV24-1 and TRBJ2-1; 10 bases match TRBD1. With 1 base clipped from V and 7 bases from J, the junction kept 6 bases outside the gene matches. Germline V gives CDR1 KGHDR, CDR2 SFDVKD. The CDR3 totals 16 residues. CDR3 nucleotide sequence: TGTGCCACCAGTGATTTTAGGACAGGGGGGGAAAATGAGCAGTTCTTC. Translated, it gives CATSDFRTGGENEQFF.

The gene calls are TRBV6-5 and TRBJ1-5; D unclear. Between the trimmed V and J ends, which lost 2 bases and 0 bases, there was a span of 8 bases. CDR3 length: 15 amino acids. Germline CDR1 is MNHEY and CDR2 is SVGAGI. CDR3 nucleotides: TGTGCCAGCAGTTACGCAGGAATTAGCAATCAGCCCCAGCATTTT. The encoded protein is CASSYAGISNQPQHF.

V and J are TRBV10-3 and TRBJ2-2; TRBD1 matches at 7 bases. The CDR3 covers 14 residues. The germline gives CDR1 ENHRY, CDR2 SYGVKD. The ends lost 10 bases at V and 5 bases at J; junction bases unmatched: 10. CDR3 DNA: TGTGCCACATTTTCGGACAGGAGGACCGGGGAGCTGTTTTTT. This translates into CATFSDRRTGELFF.

V gene TRBV9 combines with J gene TRBJ2-2; 13 positions agree with TRBD2. In germline, CDR1 is SGDLS, CDR2 YYNGEE. Trimming removed 4 bases from V and 6 bases from J; junction bases left unmatched: 3. The CDR3 sequence is 15 residues long. DNA of the CDR3: TGTGCCAGCAGCCTAGGGACTAGCGGGGCCGGGGAGCTGTTTTTT. It yields the protein CASSLGTSGAGELFF.

The V and J genes are TRBV12-3 or TRBV12-4 and TRBJ2-7; D might be TRBD1 (6 bases). This CDR3 spans 13 amino acids. The germline V and J ends were trimmed by 6 bases and 5 bases, with 14 bases remaining between them. CDR3 in DNA: TGTGCCAGCAGCCCCATCACAGGGAACGAGCAGTACTTC. It specifies CASSPITGNEQYF.

CDR3 in DNA: TGTGCCAGCAGCGCCCAGGGGAACACTGAAGCTTTCTTT. This sequence encodes CASSAQGNTEAFF. The chain combines TRBV7-9 with TRBJ1-1; D might be TRBD1 (5 bases). The germline V and J ends were trimmed by 5 bases and 1 base, with 8 bases remaining between them. This CDR3 contains 13 residues. The V gene's germline CDR1 is SEHNR and CDR2 FQNEAQ (reference sequence).

In this sample, this clone turned up once. The chain is built from TRBV5-1 and TRBJ2-7, with TRBD1 matching over 8 bases. After removal of 4 bases from V and 0 bases from J, the junction contained 6 bases not matched to a gene. CDR3 length: 15 amino acids. CDR1 SGHRS and CDR2 YFSETQ come from the germline V gene. The CDR3 spells CASSPGQVNSYEQYV. The DNA for the CDR3 is TGCGCCAGCAGCCCGGGACAGGTGAACTCCTACGAGCAGTACGTC.

This clone has just one count. The chain recombines TRBV28 with TRBJ2-2; the match to TRBD1 covers 12 bases. Trimming took 6 bases from V and 12 from J; bases not matched to a gene: 11. CDR1 is MDHEN and CDR2 is SYDVKM in the germline V gene. This CDR3 region has 15 residues. The CDR3, as DNA: TGTGCCAGCAGGGGACAGGGGGCCCCGACGGTTCAGCTGTTTTTT. Its protein is CASRGQGAPTVQLFF.

The gene calls are TRBV9 and TRBJ2-2; a weak D match, TRBD2 (6 bases). Looked up from germline, CDR1 is SGDLS and CDR2 is YYNGEE. The V gene lost 6 bases and the J gene lost 5 bases, with 14 bases spanning the gap. This CDR3 spans 14 amino acids. The CDR3 spells CASILAPGTGELFF. The CDR3 coding sequence is TGTGCCAGCATCCTAGCGCCAGGGACCGGGGAGCTGTTTTTT. Using reference TRBV9 and TRBJ2-2 for the parts outside the CDR3, the full variable domain is DSGVTQTPKHLITATGQRVTLRCSPRSGDLSVYWYQQSLDQGLQFLIQYYNGEERAKGNILERFSAQQFPDLHSELNLSSLELGDSALYFCASILAPGTGELFFGEGSRLTVL.

The V gene is TRBV18, the J gene TRBJ1-2; tentative D call: TRBD1 (5 bases). Germline assignment: CDR1 KGHSH and CDR2 LQKENI. The CDR3 totals 14 residues. Trimming took 2 bases from V and 2 from J, leaving 9 bases between them. CDR3 region: CASSPDGANYGYTF. The CDR3 bases are TGTGCCAGCTCACCAGATGGGGCGAACTATGGCTACACCTTC.

The chain couples TRBV2 to TRBJ2-3; TRBD1 agrees at 7 bases. There are 14 residues in the CDR3. CDR1 is SNHLY, CDR2 FYNNEI, per germline. V was pared by 6 bases and J by 3 bases, with 6 bases of the junction left unmatched. The CDR3: CASSETGATDTQYF. The CDR3 bases are TGTGCCAGCAGCGAAACAGGGGCGACAGATACGCAGTATTTT. The complete variable domain, with remaining parts taken from reference TRBV2 and TRBJ2-3, reads EPEVTQTPSHQVTQMGQEVILRCVPISNHLYFYWYRQILGQKVEFLVSFYNNEISEKSEIFDDQFSVERPDGSNFTLKIRSTKLEDSAMYFCASSETGATDTQYFGPGTRLTVL.

This clone was counted between two and nine times. The rearrangement joins TRBV5-1 to TRBJ1-2, with 7 positions matching TRBD1. This CDR3 has 16 residues. The germline gives CDR1 SGHRS, CDR2 YFSETQ. V gave up 4 bases and J gave up 0 bases; unmatched junction bases: 9. The CDR3 here is CASSQGQTQPNYGYTF. The CDR3, as DNA: TGCGCCAGCAGCCAGGGACAGACACAACCTAACTATGGCTACACCTTC.

The chain has TRBV27 and TRBJ1-2, with D possibly matching TRBD1 (6 bases). Per the germline V gene, CDR1 is MNHEY and CDR2 is SMNVEV (reference sequence). CDR3 length: 13 amino acids. Trimming shortened V by 6 bases and J by 7 bases, and 15 bases separated the two germline ends. CDR3 protein: CASRQQGAPGYTF. Written as DNA, the CDR3 is TGTGCCAGCAGACAACAGGGAGCTCCTGGCTACACCTTC.

This clone was detected only once. The rearrangement joins TRBV29-1 to TRBJ1-2; weak D call: TRBD1 (5 bases). The germline V gene encodes CDR1 SQVTM and CDR2 ANQGSEA. The V and J ends lost 8 bases and 6 bases respectively, with 19 bases between them. The CDR3 extends over 13 amino acids. CDR3 in amino acids: CSTSDKDWDGYTF. CDR3 DNA: TGCAGCACTTCGGACAAAGATTGGGATGGCTACACCTTC.

The chain employs TRBV20-1 and TRBJ2-7; TRBD2 matches at 9 bases. Germline V gene sequence: CDR1 DFQATT, CDR2 SNEGSKA (reference sequence). V gave up 3 bases and J gave up 2 bases; unmatched junction bases: 5. The CDR3 has 14 amino acids. In nucleotides, the CDR3 is TGCAGTGCTAGTTTTGCTAGCGGGGCCTACGAGCAGTACTTC. The encoded protein is CSASFASGAYEQYF.

The chain couples TRBV1 to TRBJ2-7; the listed D gene, TRBD2, was not tested against the DNA. TRBV1 is labeled a pseudogene. The length of the CDR3 is 16 residues. For the CDR3, the DNA is TGCACCAGCAGCCAAGATTTCAGGGGAGGGCCCTACGAGCAGTACGTC. Its protein is CTSSQDFRGGPYEQYV.

V is TRBV21-1 and J is TRBJ2-1; TRBD2, the table's D call, lacks a check against the DNA. TRBV21-1 is a pseudogene. The CDR3 covers 17 residues. The CDR3 protein is CASRKESTSGIYNEQFF. CDR3 DNA: TGTGCCAGCAGGAAAGAATCGACTAGCGGGATATACAATGAGCAGTTCTTC.

This chain joins TRBV5-1 and TRBJ1-1, with 7 positions matching TRBD1. J lost 5 bases, V lost 0 bases, and 7 bases had no gene match. CDR3 length: 15 residues. Germline values: CDR1 SGHRS, CDR2 YFSETQ. This CDR3 is CASSLGVTGLTEAFF. For the CDR3, the DNA is TGCGCCAGCAGCTTGGGGGTGACAGGGTTGACTGAAGCTTTCTTT.

The rearrangement joins TRBV4-3 to TRBJ2-1; 8 nucleotides match TRBD2. The V gene end was trimmed by 1 base and the J gene end by 8 bases; junction bases not matched to a gene: 7. The CDR3 is 15 residues long. The germline gives CDR1 LGHNA, CDR2 YSLEER. Written as DNA, the CDR3 is TGCGCCAGCAGCCAAGTCAACGGGGGGGCGTATGAGCAGTTCTTC. Protein sequence: CASSQVNGGAYEQFF.

V is TRBV9 and J is TRBJ2-3, with D perhaps matching TRBD2 (5 bases). The ends were cut back, 0 bases at V and 0 bases at J, with 8 bases in the middle. This CDR3 region has 15 residues. CDR1 is SGDLS and CDR2 is YYNGEE in the germline V gene. The CDR3 coding sequence is TGTGCCAGCAGCGTAGGGCCGGGAAGCACAGATACGCAGTATTTT. This codes for CASSVGPGSTDTQYF.

The V call is TRBV19, the J call TRBJ2-2; TRBD1 matches at 7 bases. With V trimmed by 7 bases and J by 9 bases, 14 bases remained unmatched. The CDR3 has 15 residues. Germline CDR1 is LNHDA and CDR2 is SQIVND (reference sequence). Here the CDR3 reads CASTTDRVFVRELFF. DNA for the CDR3: TGTGCCAGTACCACCGACAGGGTTTTTGTCCGGGAGCTGTTTTTT.

Notes on this clone: Relative to the germline gene, one junction end is altered; a read error may explain this. V usage is TRBV18 and J usage is TRBJ1-1, with a weak D call TRBD1 (6 bases). CDR3 length: 15 amino acids. Germline CDR1 KGHSH, CDR2 LQKENI. The CDR3 here is CVSSPVYNRDAEAFF. The CDR3 DNA reads as TGTGTCAGCTCACCAGTTTATAACAGGGACGCTGAAGCTTTCTTT.

The V call is TRBV15, the J call TRBJ2-1; no clear D gene. The CDR3 covers 11 residues. The germline gives CDR1 LNHNV, CDR2 YYDKDF (reference sequence). V dropped 3 bases and J dropped 7 bases, with 4 bases sitting between them. The DNA of the CDR3 is TGTGCCACCAGCAGCCCGAATGAGCAGTTCTTC. Its protein is CATSSPNEQFF.

The chain uses TRBV7-9 and TRBJ1-5; D is possibly TRBD1 (5 bases). Trimming stripped 0 bases from V and 5 bases from J, with 11 bases between. The CDR3 sequence is 15 residues long. The germline V gene encodes CDR1 SEHNR and CDR2 FQNEAQ (reference sequence). CDR3 sequence: CASSLALTDHQPQHF. CDR3 in DNA: TGTGCCAGCAGCTTAGCCTTGACAGACCATCAGCCCCAGCATTTT.

About this clone itself: This CDR3 is also generated by other DNA sequences in the sample. This sequence joins TRBV6-5 and TRBJ1-5; D not resolved. The V gene's germline CDR1 is MNHEY and CDR2 SVGAGI. The V and J ends lost 0 bases and 0 bases respectively, with 6 bases between them. This CDR3 is built from 15 residues. CDR3 coding DNA: TGTGCCAGCAGTTACTCAAGCTATAGCAATCAGCCCCAGCATTTT. Translated: CASSYSSYSNQPQHF.